Listed here are 17 T cell receptor beta chains from one sample, sequenced in a study of cytomegalovirus exposure and HLA in healthy donors. Using immunoSEQ multiplex PCR, the repertoire was profiled, and TCRdb retains in-frame clones only, with some absent. The sample carries some 120,000 clones, just under 90% recorded once. The source material was PBMCs. The receptors shown here come from a young man in good health and CMV-seronegative.

This chain joins TRBV7-6 and TRBJ2-7; 11 bases are shared with TRBD2. The CDR3 runs to 16 residues. With V trimmed by 6 bases and J by 4 bases, 11 bases remained unmatched. CDR1 is SGHVS and CDR2 is FNYEAQ in the germline V gene. The CDR3 coding sequence is TGTGCCAGCAGTCGAACTTGGACTAGCGGGTTTTACGAGCAGTACTTC. This translates into CASSRTWTSGFYEQYF.

The rearrangement uses TRBV7-7 and TRBJ2-1; the match to TRBD2 covers 9 bases. With V trimmed by 3 bases and J by 6 bases, 6 bases remained unmatched. The CDR3 is 15 amino acids. Germline V gene data show CDR1 as SSHAT and CDR2 as FNYEAQ (reference sequence). The CDR3 reads CASSLGLAGTNEQFF. CDR3 coding DNA: TGTGCCAGCAGCTTGGGGCTAGCGGGAACCAATGAGCAGTTCTTC. Based on the CDR3 plus reference TRBV7-7 and TRBJ2-1, the full variable domain is GAGVSQSPRYKVTKRGQDVTLRCDPISSHATLYWYQQALGQGPEFLTYFNYEAQPDKSGLPSDRFSAERPEGSISTLTIQRTEQRDSAMYRCASSLGLAGTNEQFFGPGTRLTVL.

As to this clone: A far larger clone is only one base removed, so a read error is likely. The chain uses TRBV6-1 and TRBJ2-1; 13 nucleotides align to TRBD2. The CDR3 loop spans 15 amino acids. Germline CDR1 reads MNHNS; CDR2 reads SASEGT. Unmatched junction bases numbered 0, after V lost 4 bases and J lost 3 bases. CDR3 region: CASSGTSGGYNEQFF. The CDR3 DNA sequence: TGTGCCAGCAGTGGGACTAGCGGGGGCTACAATGAGCAGTTCTTC.

The chain uses TRBV27 and TRBJ2-5; possibly TRBD2 for D (6 bases). This CDR3 is built from 13 residues. Germline-derived CDR1 and CDR2 are MNHEY and SMNVEV (reference sequence). The germline V and J ends were trimmed by 6 bases and 2 bases, with 10 bases remaining between them. Written as DNA, the CDR3 is TGTGCCAGCAGCACGGGACTGCAAGAGACCCAGTACTTC. As protein: CASSTGLQETQYF.

V gene TRBV9 combines with J gene TRBJ1-2; possible D gene TRBD1, 6 bases. The CDR3 is 15 residues long. V gave up 0 bases and J gave up 8 bases, with 17 bases separating them. CDR1 SGDLS and CDR2 YYNGEE come from the germline V gene. CDR3 residues: CASSVAAITGLGYTF. The CDR3 nucleotides read TGTGCCAGCAGCGTAGCCGCTATAACAGGGTTAGGCTACACCTTC.

The V and J genes are TRBV23-1 and TRBJ1-6; 9 bases map to TRBD1. TRBV23-1 is an ORF; its function is uncertain. This CDR3 is 16 amino acids long. Trimming took 4 bases from V and 9 from J; bases not matched to a gene: 10. The CDR3 region is CASSLHRDRESSPLHF. CDR3 DNA: TGCGCCAGCAGTCTCCACCGGGACAGGGAGAGTTCACCCCTCCACTTT.

The rearrangement links TRBV5-6 to TRBJ1-6; D possibly corresponds to TRBD1 (5 bases). The V gene lost 2 bases and the J gene lost 8 bases, with 11 bases spanning the gap. Germline CDR1 is SGHDT and CDR2 is YYEEEE. The CDR3 has 14 amino acids. The CDR3 loop is CASSLKGLDSPLHF. CDR3 coding DNA: TGTGCCAGCAGCTTAAAGGGGCTGGATTCACCCCTCCACTTT. Supplemented by reference TRBV5-6 and TRBJ1-6, the full variable domain reads DAGVTQSPTHLIKTRGQQVTLRCSPKSGHDTVSWYQQALGQGPQFIFQYYEEEERQRGNFPDRFSGHQFPNYSSELNVNALLLGDSALYLCASSLKGLDSPLHFGNGTRLTVT.

The V and J genes are TRBV5-6 and TRBJ2-3; a weak D match, TRBD1 (5 bases). CDR1 is SGHDT, CDR2 YYEEEE, per germline. V dropped 5 bases and J dropped 6 bases, with 22 bases sitting between them. This CDR3 comprises 16 residues. This CDR3 reads CASSLADTEFVDTQYF. The CDR3, as DNA: TGTGCCAGCAGTCTTGCGGACACGGAGTTCGTTGATACGCAGTATTTT.

This chain uses TRBV12-5 with TRBJ2-5, with 12 bases matching TRBD2. V trimming: 5 bases; J trimming: 2 bases; junction bases outside the gene matches: 12. CDR1 and CDR2 (germline): LGHNT, FRNRAP. The CDR3 runs to 18 residues. The CDR3 sequence is CASGPGLAGTSIQETQYF. The CDR3 nucleotides are TGTGCTAGTGGTCCCGGACTAGCGGGGACATCGATTCAAGAGACCCAGTACTTC.

The rearrangement joins TRBV7-8 to TRBJ2-7; a possible D gene is TRBD1 (5 bases). The CDR3 covers 17 residues. V gave up 1 base and J gave up 0 bases, with 16 bases separating them. Germline-derived CDR1 and CDR2 are SGHVS and FQNEAQ. CDR3 nucleotides: TGTGCCAGCAGCTTAGACCTTTGGGGCAGATCCTCCTACGAGCAGTACTTC. Translated: CASSLDLWGRSSYEQYF.

The V and J genes are TRBV11-1 and TRBJ2-7; maybe TRBD2 (6 bases). The CDR3 contains 14 residues. The germline V gene encodes CDR1 SGHAT and CDR2 FQDESV (reference sequence). The V end lost 5 bases, the J end lost 3 bases, and 14 bases lay between the germline ends. The CDR3 is CASSKGTDFYEQYF. As DNA, the CDR3 is TGTGCCAGCAGCAAGGGGACTGATTTCTACGAGCAGTACTTC.

The genes are TRBV6-5 and TRBJ2-2, with D possibly being TRBD1 (5 bases). Germline assignment: CDR1 MNHEY and CDR2 SVGAGI. The CDR3 totals 15 residues. V gave up 2 bases and J gave up 6 bases, with 13 bases separating them. CDR3 coding DNA: TGTGCCAGCAGTTACACGGCAGGGTTCCCCGGGGAGCTGTTTTTT. Protein sequence: CASSYTAGFPGELFF.

The V gene is TRBV29-1, the J gene TRBJ2-5; perhaps TRBD1 as D (6 bases). Germline CDR1 is SQVTM and CDR2 is ANQGSEA. This CDR3 has 15 amino acids. Between the trimmed V and J ends, which lost 2 bases and 7 bases, there was a span of 20 bases. Here the CDR3 DNA reads TGCAGCGTTGAAATGGGGGCGACAGGTTTTGGGACCCAGTACTTC. Its protein product is CSVEMGATGFGTQYF.

J is TRBJ2-5 and V is TRBV5-6; perhaps TRBD2 as D (7 bases). The germline V gene has CDR1 SGHDT and CDR2 YYEEEE. Trimming took 4 bases from V and 5 from J, leaving 12 bases between them. This CDR3 spans 13 amino acids. CDR3 amino acids: CASSGGADETQYF. CDR3 nucleotides: TGTGCCAGCAGCGGGGGGGCCGATGAGACCCAGTACTTC.

The chain combines TRBV9 with TRBJ2-1, with 12 positions matching TRBD2. The V and J ends lost 3 bases and 2 bases, in that order; junction bases with no gene match: 6. CDR1 SGDLS and CDR2 YYNGEE come from the germline V gene. There are 17 residues in the CDR3. CDR3 sequence: CASSGTSGGLTYNEQFF. CDR3 coding DNA: TGTGCCAGCAGCGGAACTAGCGGGGGGCTCACCTACAATGAGCAGTTCTTC.

The rearrangement uses TRBV6-6 and TRBJ1-3; D is undetermined. Between the trimmed V and J ends, which lost 3 bases and 0 bases, there was a span of 9 bases. The CDR3 runs 15 residues. Per germline, CDR1 MNHNY and CDR2 SVGAGI (reference sequence). The CDR3 sequence: CASSYGRSSGNTIYF. The CDR3, as DNA: TGTGCCAGCAGTTATGGGAGGAGCTCTGGAAACACCATATATTTT.

V and J are TRBV19 and TRBJ2-1; D remains ambiguous. Trimming shortened V by 3 bases and J by 9 bases, and 18 bases separated the two germline ends. Germline lookup yields CDR1 LNHDA and CDR2 SQIVND (reference sequence). The CDR3 runs 15 residues. CDR3 region: CASSMARLASGEQFF. In DNA form, the CDR3 reads TGTGCCAGTAGTATGGCCAGACTGGCTTCCGGTGAGCAGTTCTTC.